One sample yielded the 7 T cell receptor beta chains listed below, sequenced in a study of T cells in tuberculosis. Only in-frame clones appear in the TCRdb table, and some are missing; sequencing was by immunoSEQ multiplex PCR. The sample consists of some 40,000 clones, about 96% of them appearing once. The sample was PBMCs. These receptors all come from a donor aged 10-35 years with latent tuberculosis or without tuberculosis infection.

The V call is TRBV2, the J call TRBJ1-5, with D perhaps TRBD1 (5 bases). Germline V gives CDR1 SNHLY, CDR2 FYNNEI. Trimming removed 4 bases from V and 0 bases from J, with 13 bases in between. This CDR3 spans 16 amino acids. The CDR3 coding sequence is TGTGCCAGCAGTGGACCTGGACAATATAGCAATCAGCCCCAGCATTTT. Protein product: CASSGPGQYSNQPQHF.

The chain is built from TRBV15 and TRBJ2-7; D ambiguous. Between the trimmed V and J ends, which lost 1 base and 6 bases, there was a span of 7 bases. CDR3 length equals 12 residues. Germline V CDR1 and CDR2: LNHNV, YYDKDF (reference sequence). CDR3 nucleotide sequence: TGTGCCACCAGCAGAGTTATTTCCGAGCAGTACTTC. Translation: CATSRVISEQYF.

The V and J genes are TRBV9 and TRBJ2-7; D may be TRBD2 (6 bases). The germline V gene encodes CDR1 SGDLS and CDR2 YYNGEE. Trimming removed 0 bases at V and 0 bases at J, with 13 bases between. CDR3 length: 16 amino acids. The CDR3 loop is CASSVDGGESSYEQYF. The CDR3 DNA reads TGTGCCAGCAGCGTAGACGGCGGGGAGAGCTCCTACGAGCAGTACTTC.

V gene TRBV29-1 combines with J gene TRBJ2-7, with 7 bases fitting TRBD1. There are 13 residues in the CDR3. With V trimmed by 1 base and J by 3 bases, 3 bases remained unmatched. Looked up from germline, CDR1 is SQVTM and CDR2 is ANQGSEA. CDR3: CSVEVRQGYEQYF. The CDR3 nucleotides read TGCAGCGTTGAAGTTAGACAGGGCTACGAGCAGTACTTC.

This clone has only one observation. For the CDR3, the DNA is TGTGCCAGCAGTTCCCCCACAGGTCCGGGTTTCTCTGGCTACACCTTC. This encodes CASSSPTGPGFSGYTF. J is TRBJ1-2 and V is TRBV28; D may be TRBD1 (5 bases). This CDR3 has 16 amino acids. The V gene lost 4 bases and the J gene lost 7 bases, with 22 bases spanning the gap. Germline assignment: CDR1 MDHEN and CDR2 SYDVKM.

The CDR3 DNA sequence: TGCGCCAGCAGCACCGAGACTAGCGGGGGCCGCCCGTACCAAGAGACCCAGTACTTC. Its translation: CASSTETSGGRPYQETQYF. The rearrangement links TRBV5-1 to TRBJ2-5; 12 bases are a match to TRBD2. V lost 4 bases, J lost 0 bases, and 13 bases stayed unmatched. CDR3 length: 19 residues. Germline values: CDR1 SGHRS, CDR2 YFSETQ.

This rearrangement joins TRBV10-3 to TRBJ2-5, with D possibly being TRBD2 (6 bases). Germline V CDR1 and CDR2: ENHRY, SYGVKD. V lost 0 bases, J lost 1 base, and 12 bases lay in between. This CDR3 is 16 amino acids long. The CDR3 nucleotides read TGTGCCATCAGTGAGTCCACCGGGACTCCCCAAGAGACCCAGTACTTC. Translated, it gives CAISESTGTPQETQYF.